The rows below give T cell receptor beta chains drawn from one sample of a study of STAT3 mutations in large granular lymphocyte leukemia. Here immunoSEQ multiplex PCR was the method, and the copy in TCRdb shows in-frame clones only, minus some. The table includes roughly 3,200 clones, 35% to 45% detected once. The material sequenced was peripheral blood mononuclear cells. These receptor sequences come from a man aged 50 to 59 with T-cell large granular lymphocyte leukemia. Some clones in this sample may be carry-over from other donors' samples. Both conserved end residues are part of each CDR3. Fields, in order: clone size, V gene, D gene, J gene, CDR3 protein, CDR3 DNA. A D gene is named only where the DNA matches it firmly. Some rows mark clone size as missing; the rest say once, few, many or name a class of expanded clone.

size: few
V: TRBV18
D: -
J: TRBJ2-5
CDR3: CASSPGSDQETQYF
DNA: TGTGCCAGCTCACCGGGGAGTGACCAAGAGACCCAGTACTTC

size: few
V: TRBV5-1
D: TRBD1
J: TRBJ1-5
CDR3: CASSQNPGQGNQPQHF
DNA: TGCGCCAGCAGCCAAAATCCGGGACAGGGGAACCAGCCCCAGCATTTT

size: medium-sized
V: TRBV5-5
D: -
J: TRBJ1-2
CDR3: CASSLGGLRVGYTF
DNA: TGTGCCAGCAGCTTGGGGGGCCTGAGGGTCGGCTACACCTTC

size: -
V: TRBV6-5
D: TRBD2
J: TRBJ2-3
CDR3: CASSGGGGSTDTQYF
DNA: TGTGCCAGCAGTGGGGGGGGTGGAAGTACAGATACGCAGTATTTT

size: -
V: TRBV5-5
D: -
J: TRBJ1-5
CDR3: CASSLEPTGTNQPQHF
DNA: TGTGCCAGCAGCTTGGAACCGACAGGAACTAATCAGCCCCAGCATTTT

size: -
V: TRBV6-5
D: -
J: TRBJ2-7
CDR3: CASSYDFSSSYEQYF
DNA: TGTGCCAGCAGTTACGATTTTAGCAGCTCCTACGAGCAGTACTTC

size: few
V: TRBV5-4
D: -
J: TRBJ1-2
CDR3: CASSNEGKGYGYTF
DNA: TGTGCCAGCAGCAACGAAGGGAAGGGCTATGGCTACACCTTC

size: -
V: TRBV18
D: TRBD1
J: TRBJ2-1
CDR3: CASSPGDSYNEQFF
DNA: TGTGCCAGCTCACCTGGGGACAGCTACAATGAGCAGTTCTTC

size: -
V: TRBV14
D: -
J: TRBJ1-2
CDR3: CASSHPGAPNYGYTF
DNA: TGTGCCAGCAGCCACCCGGGGGCTCCTAACTATGGCTACACCTTC

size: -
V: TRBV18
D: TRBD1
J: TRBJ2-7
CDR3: CASSPPDRGLVGEQYF
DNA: TGTGCCAGCTCACCGCCCGACAGGGGCCTCGTTGGGGAGCAGTACTTC

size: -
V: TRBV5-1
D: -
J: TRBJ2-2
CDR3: CASSSNTGELFF
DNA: TGCGCCAGCAGCTCTAACACCGGGGAGCTGTTTTTT

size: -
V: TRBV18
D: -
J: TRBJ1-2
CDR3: CASSPTQEGYGYTF
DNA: TGTGCCAGCTCACCGACCCAGGAGGGCTATGGCTACACCTTC

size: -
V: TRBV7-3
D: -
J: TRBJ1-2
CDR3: CASSSQSNQGYTF
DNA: TGTGCCAGCAGCTCACAGTCGAACCAAGGCTACACCTTC

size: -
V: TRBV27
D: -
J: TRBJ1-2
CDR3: CASSFSPLYGYTF
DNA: TGTGCCAGCAGTTTCTCACCCCTCTATGGCTACACCTTC

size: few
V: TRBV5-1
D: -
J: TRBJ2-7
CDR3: CASSVTTGIGAEQYF
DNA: TGCGCCAGCAGCGTCACGACAGGTATTGGAGCCGAGCAGTACTTC

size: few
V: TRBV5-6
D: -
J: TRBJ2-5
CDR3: CASSFGETQYF
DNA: TGTGCCAGCAGCTTTGGGGAGACCCAGTACTTC

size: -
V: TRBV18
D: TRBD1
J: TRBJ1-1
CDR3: CASSQGQTGAFF
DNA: TGTGCCAGCTCACAGGGACAGACGGGAGCTTTCTTT

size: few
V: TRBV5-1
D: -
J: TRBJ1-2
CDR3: CASSLDSGAYGYTF
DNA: TGCGCCAGCAGCTTGGATTCGGGGGCCTATGGCTACACCTTC

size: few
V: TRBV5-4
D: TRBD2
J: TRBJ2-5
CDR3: CASSSGLAGRVQETQYF
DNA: TGTGCCAGCAGCTCGGGACTAGCGGGAAGGGTTCAAGAGACCCAGTACTTC

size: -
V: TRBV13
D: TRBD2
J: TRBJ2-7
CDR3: CASSLLAGGSYEQYF
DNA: TGTGCCAGCAGCTTACTCGCGGGAGGGTCCTACGAGCAGTACTTC

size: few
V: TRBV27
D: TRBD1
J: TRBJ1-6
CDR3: CASCSGTGANLYNSPLHF
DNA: TGTGCCAGCTGCTCCGGGACAGGGGCGAACCTTTATAATTCACCCCTCCACTTT

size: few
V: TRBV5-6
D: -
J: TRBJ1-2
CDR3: CASIDQGSTRSLSYGYTF
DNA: TGTGCCAGCATCGATCAGGGCTCTACGCGGAGTCTAAGCTATGGCTACACCTTC

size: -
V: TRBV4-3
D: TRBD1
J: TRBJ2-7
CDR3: CASSQEGQGRGEQYF
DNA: TGCGCCAGCAGCCAAGAGGGACAGGGACGTGGCGAGCAGTACTTC

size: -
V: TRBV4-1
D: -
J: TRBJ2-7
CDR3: CASSQGDHPYEQYF
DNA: TGCGCCAGCAGCCAAGGGGACCACCCCTACGAGCAGTACTTC

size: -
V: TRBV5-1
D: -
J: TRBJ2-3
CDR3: CASSFRASGLDTQYF
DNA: TGCGCCAGCAGCTTCAGGGCAAGCGGTTTAGATACGCAGTATTTT

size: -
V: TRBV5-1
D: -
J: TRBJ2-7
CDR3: CASSLWQPSHEQYF
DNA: TGCGCCAGCAGCTTGTGGCAGCCTAGCCACGAGCAGTACTTC

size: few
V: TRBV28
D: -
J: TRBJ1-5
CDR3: CASSLGQYSNQPQHF
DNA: TGTGCCAGCAGTTTAGGGCAGTATAGCAATCAGCCCCAGCATTTT

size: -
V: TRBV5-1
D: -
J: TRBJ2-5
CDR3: CASSDTETQYF
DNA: TGCGCCAGCAGCGATACAGAGACCCAGTACTTC

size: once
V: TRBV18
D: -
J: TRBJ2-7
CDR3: CASSPPSSGVYEQYF
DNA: TGTGCCAGCTCACCACCGTCAAGCGGAGTATACGAGCAGTACTTC

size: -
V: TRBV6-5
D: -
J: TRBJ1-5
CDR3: CASGWGWNQPQHF
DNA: TGTGCCAGCGGCTGGGGTTGGAATCAGCCCCAGCATTTT

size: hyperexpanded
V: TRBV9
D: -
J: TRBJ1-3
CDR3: CASSGRGLWGNTIYF
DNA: TGTGCCAGCAGCGGAAGGGGACTGTGGGGAAACACCATATATTTT

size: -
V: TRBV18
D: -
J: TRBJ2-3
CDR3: CASSPDLRTDTQYF
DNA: TGTGCCAGCTCACCGGACCTGCGGACAGATACGCAGTATTTT

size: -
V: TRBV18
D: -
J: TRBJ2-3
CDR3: CASSPLADSTDTQYF
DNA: TGTGCCAGCTCACCATTAGCGGATAGCACAGATACGCAGTATTTT

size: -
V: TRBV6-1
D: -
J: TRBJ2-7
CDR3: CASSWDVGYEQYF
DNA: TGTGCCAGCAGTTGGGACGTGGGCTACGAGCAGTACTTC

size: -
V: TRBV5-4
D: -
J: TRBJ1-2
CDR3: CASRGFNYGYTF
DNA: TGTGCCAGCAGGGGCTTTAACTATGGCTACACCTTC

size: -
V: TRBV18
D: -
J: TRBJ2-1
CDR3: CASSPWAGTYNEQFF
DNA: TGTGCCAGCTCACCGTGGGCCGGCACCTACAATGAGCAGTTCTTC

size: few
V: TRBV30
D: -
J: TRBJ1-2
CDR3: CAWSLTELYGYTF
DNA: TGTGCCTGGAGTCTAACAGAACTCTATGGCTACACCTTC

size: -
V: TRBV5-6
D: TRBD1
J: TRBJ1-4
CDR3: CASSPGAGQGVF
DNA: TGTGCCAGCAGCCCAGGAGCGGGACAGGGCGTTTTT

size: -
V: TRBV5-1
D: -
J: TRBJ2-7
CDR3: CASSLEGKGQYF
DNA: TGCGCCAGCAGCTTGGAAGGGAAGGGGCAGTACTTC

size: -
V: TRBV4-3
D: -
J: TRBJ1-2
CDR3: CASSRSGANYGYTF
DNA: TGCGCCAGCAGCCGCTCAGGGGCTAACTATGGCTACACCTTC

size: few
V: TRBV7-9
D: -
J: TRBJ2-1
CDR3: CASSLAKWGGLNEQFF
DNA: TGTGCCAGCAGCTTAGCCAAGTGGGGGGGGCTCAATGAGCAGTTCTTC

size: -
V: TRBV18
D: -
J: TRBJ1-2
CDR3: CASSPLEGNYGYTF
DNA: TGTGCCAGCTCACCACTGGAGGGGAACTATGGCTACACCTTC

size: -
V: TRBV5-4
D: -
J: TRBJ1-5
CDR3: CASTIPRGNQPQHF
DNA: TGTGCCAGCACCATTCCTAGGGGCAATCAGCCCCAGCATTTT

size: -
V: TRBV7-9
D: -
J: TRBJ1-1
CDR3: CASSLEQGYSEAFF
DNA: TGTGCCAGCAGCTTAGAGCAGGGCTACAGTGAAGCTTTCTTT

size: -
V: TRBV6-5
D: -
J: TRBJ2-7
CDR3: CASSRYSGMQYF
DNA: TGTGCCAGCAGTAGATATTCCGGCATGCAGTACTTC

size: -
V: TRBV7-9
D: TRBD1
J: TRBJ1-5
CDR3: CASNSGQSNQPQHF
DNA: TGTGCCAGCAATTCGGGACAGTCAAATCAGCCCCAGCATTTT

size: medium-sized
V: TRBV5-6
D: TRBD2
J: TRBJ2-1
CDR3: CASSYGLAGLSSYNEQFF
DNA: TGTGCCAGCAGCTACGGACTAGCGGGTCTGAGCTCCTACAATGAGCAGTTCTTC

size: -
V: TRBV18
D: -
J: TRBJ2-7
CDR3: CASSPRADSYEQYF
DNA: TGTGCCAGCTCACCACGGGCGGACTCCTACGAGCAGTACTTC

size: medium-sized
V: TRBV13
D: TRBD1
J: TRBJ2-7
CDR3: CASSLTGGSYEQYF
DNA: TGTGCCAGCAGCTTGACAGGGGGTTCCTACGAGCAGTACTTC

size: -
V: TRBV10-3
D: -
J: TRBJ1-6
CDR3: CAISEYVGPDSPLHF
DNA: TGTGCCATCAGTGAGTATGTAGGGCCCGATTCACCCCTCCACTTT

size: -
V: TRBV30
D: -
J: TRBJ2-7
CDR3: CAWSLTLGEQYF
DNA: TGTGCCTGGAGTTTAACATTGGGCGAGCAGTACTTC

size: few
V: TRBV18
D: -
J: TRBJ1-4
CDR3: CASSPAGATNEKLFF
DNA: TGTGCCAGCTCACCCGCGGGAGCAACTAATGAAAAACTGTTTTTT

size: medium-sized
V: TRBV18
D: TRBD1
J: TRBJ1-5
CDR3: CASSPDRGGNQPQHF
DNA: TGTGCCAGCTCACCGGACAGGGGCGGGAATCAGCCCCAGCATTTT

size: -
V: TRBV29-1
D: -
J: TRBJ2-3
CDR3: CSVERSTDTQYF
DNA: TGCAGCGTTGAGAGAAGCACAGATACGCAGTATTTT

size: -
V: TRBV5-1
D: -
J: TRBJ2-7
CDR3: CASSRDPSAYEQYF
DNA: TGCGCCAGCAGCCGGGACCCCAGTGCCTACGAGCAGTACTTC

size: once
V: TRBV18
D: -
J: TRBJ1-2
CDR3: CASSPDPGSGYTF
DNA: TGTGCCAGCTCACCAGACCCGGGAAGTGGCTACACCTTC